The T cell receptor (beta chain) under discussion was sequenced for a study of T cells in localized non-small cell lung cancer. Findings of the study overall: Adjacent lung held a median about 57 of the top 100 tumor clones.

Sequencing was performed with immunoSEQ multiplex PCR; in TCRdb, only in-frame clones are kept and a portion is missing. Of over 20,000 clones in the sample, 92% were seen once. To note about this clone: The antigen remains unidentified.

The sequence was collected from a man aged 40 to 70 with stage III squamous cell lung carcinoma. Sequences were derived from peripheral blood, sampled before any cancer treatment.

The CDR3 DNA reads as TGTGCCACCAGCCCAAGGACAGGGCTGGGCAATCAGCCCCAGCATTTT. This codes for CATSPRTGLGNQPQHF. The gene calls are TRBV15 and TRBJ1-5; 8 bases are a match to TRBD1. CDR1 LNHNV and CDR2 YYDKDF come from the germline V gene (reference sequence). This CDR3 spans 16 amino acids. The J segment lost 2 bases and the V segment lost 5 bases, leaving 8 bases of the junction unmatched. The full variable domain, its missing parts supplied by reference TRBV15 and TRBJ1-5, is DAMVIQNPRYQVTQFGKPVTLSCSQTLNHNVMYWYQQKSSQAPKLLFHYYDKDFNNEADTPDNFQSRRPNTSFCFLDIRSPGLGDTAMYLCATSPRTGLGNQPQHFGDGTRLSIL.